A selection of T cell receptor beta chains follows, all from one sample in a study of blood T cell repertoires in COVID-19. The assay was immunoSEQ multiplex PCR, and TCRdb's table has in-frame clones only and misses some. The profile shows hundreds of thousands of clones, approximately 88% of them singletons. The sequenced material came from PBMCs or T cells enriched from blood (not recorded which). Receptor source: a man between 60 and 75 years old who had recovered from COVID-19. Both conserved end residues are part of each CDR3. Fields, in order: V gene, CDR3 protein.

V gene: TRBV28
CDR3 protein: CASSKPGTGHSPLHF

V gene: TRBV7-3
CDR3 protein: CASSRMTGYEQYF

V gene: TRBV24-1
CDR3 protein: CATSDPGQGLNGYTF

V gene: TRBV5-6
CDR3 protein: CASSSAISGANVLTF

V gene: TRBV15
CDR3 protein: CATRRGGEDGELFF

V gene: TRBV20-1
CDR3 protein: CSASLAWDEQFF

V gene: TRBV5-6
CDR3 protein: CASSLAGIHGYTF

V gene: TRBV11-3
CDR3 protein: CASSLGAGGPSYTGELFF

V gene: TRBV27
CDR3 protein: CASSLGTSSYEQYF

V gene: TRBV28
CDR3 protein: CASSPRGTGTDTQYF

V gene: TRBV24-1
CDR3 protein: CATTAAGLNTGELFF

V gene: TRBV27
CDR3 protein: CASSYRARAETQYF

V gene: TRBV28
CDR3 protein: CASSPLSPTNEKLFF

V gene: TRBV18
CDR3 protein: CASSPPTGGGGYTF

V gene: TRBV6-6
CDR3 protein: CASSHNRDSYNEQFF

V gene: TRBV5-6
CDR3 protein: CASSLLTGGSNQPQHF

V gene: TRBV19
CDR3 protein: CASSPGTVIAGTYNEQFF

V gene: TRBV6-5
CDR3 protein: CASSTPRGLINEQYF

V gene: TRBV3-1/TRBV3-2
CDR3 protein: CASRPSGLAGGGEQFF

V gene: TRBV9
CDR3 protein: CASSVVGGTGELFF

V gene: TRBV9
CDR3 protein: CASSVTGNNSPLHF

V gene: TRBV7-2
CDR3 protein: CASSGGQGYDYTF

V gene: TRBV9
CDR3 protein: CASSRQGTYNEQFF

V gene: TRBV27
CDR3 protein: CASRPNAGGYYNEQYF

V gene: TRBV6-5
CDR3 protein: CASSYRREETQYF

V gene: TRBV6-4
CDR3 protein: CASKLTGGGYEQYF

V gene: TRBV6-5
CDR3 protein: CASSYGTANYGYTF

V gene: TRBV14
CDR3 protein: CASSHSGQGGNTIYF

V gene: TRBV7-9
CDR3 protein: CASSLSALAANYGYTF

V gene: TRBV5-1
CDR3 protein: CASNPGLAGVYEQYF

V gene: TRBV11-2
CDR3 protein: CASSDLGLGTYEQYF

V gene: TRBV19
CDR3 protein: CASSRGTLNEKLFF

V gene: TRBV5-4
CDR3 protein: CASSSRQGAGGTEAFF

V gene: TRBV28
CDR3 protein: CASYRVSGPQHF

V gene: TRBV24-1
CDR3 protein: CATSDFGSHEQYF

V gene: TRBV3-1/TRBV3-2
CDR3 protein: CASSQDTEGAYEQYF

V gene: TRBV21-1
CDR3 protein: CASSKGNREGLETQYF

V gene: TRBV11-2
CDR3 protein: CASSWGQGRDQPQHF